This is a list of T cell receptor beta chains from one sample in a study of T cell repertoires in cytomegalovirus infection. TCRdb used MiXCR to reprocess the reads, holding one entry per CDR3 protein. The table lists roughly 600,000 distinct CDR3 sequences, 20% to 30% of them singletons. Material for sequencing was CD8+ T cells from PBMCs. Receptors originate from a human donor in good health (CMV status not recorded). Some clones in this sample may be carry-over from other donors' samples. Both conserved end residues are part of each CDR3. D genes are given only for firm matches. A row's size may be missing; if present it is once, few, many or a size class.

D: NA; V: TRBV14; size: NA; length: 12; J: TRBJ2-1; CDR3: CASSLRRLEQFF; DNA: TGTGCCAGCAGCCTACGGAGGTTAGAGCAGTTCTTC
D: TRBD1; V: TRBV9; size: NA; length: 14; J: TRBJ1-1; CDR3: CASSPEDRALGPFF; DNA: TGTGCCAGCAGCCCAGAGGACAGGGCCCTGGGGCCTTTCTTT
D: NA; V: TRBV12-3/TRBV12-4; size: few; length: 12; J: TRBJ2-3; CDR3: CASSWDPDTQYF; DNA: TGTGCCAGCAGTTGGGATCCAGATACGCAGTATTTT
D: NA; V: TRBV9; size: once; length: 15; J: TRBJ2-3; CDR3: CASSVGSSSTDTQYF; DNA: TGTGCCAGCAGCGTAGGGAGTTCTAGCACAGATACGCAGTATTTT
D: NA; V: TRBV6-4; size: once; length: 14; J: TRBJ1-1; CDR3: CASSDGTGGTEAFF; DNA: TGTGCCAGCAGTGACGGAACGGGGGGGACTGAAGCTTTCTTT
D: TRBD2; V: TRBV20-1; size: few; length: 14; J: TRBJ2-3; CDR3: CSAGTSGWRDTQYF; DNA: TGCAGTGCGGGGACTAGCGGCTGGAGGGATACGCAGTATTTT
D: NA; V: TRBV19; size: NA; length: 16; J: TRBJ1-5; CDR3: CASSIVQGRINQPQHF; DNA: TGTGCCAGTAGTATAGTACAGGGAAGGATCAATCAGCCCCAGCATTTT
D: TRBD2; V: TRBV12-3/TRBV12-4; size: NA; length: 16; J: TRBJ2-1; CDR3: CASSFRLAGLADEQFF; DNA: TGTGCCAGCAGTTTCCGTCTAGCGGGGTTGGCTGATGAGCAGTTCTTC
D: TRBD1; V: TRBV25-1; size: few; length: 15; J: TRBJ1-6; CDR3: CASSEKDRVASPLHF; DNA: TGTGCCAGCAGTGAGAAAGACAGGGTTGCTTCACCCCTCCACTTT
D: TRBD2; V: TRBV2; size: few; length: 16; J: TRBJ2-5; CDR3: CASEKGTSGGQETQYF; DNA: TGTGCCAGCGAAAAAGGGACTAGCGGGGGACAAGAGACCCAGTACTTC
D: NA; V: TRBV25-1; size: many; length: 14; J: TRBJ2-1; CDR3: CASSLQGSGNEQFF; DNA: TGTGCCAGCAGCTTACAGGGTTCTGGAAATGAGCAGTTCTTC
D: NA; V: TRBV11-3; size: NA; length: 15; J: TRBJ2-1; CDR3: CASSLGDKGQGEQFF; DNA: TGTGCCAGCAGCTTAGGGGACAAGGGGCAGGGTGAGCAGTTCTTC
D: NA; V: TRBV20-1; size: NA; length: 14; J: TRBJ1-1; CDR3: CSARDRGVNTEAFF; DNA: TGCAGTGCTAGAGACCGGGGGGTGAACACTGAAGCTTTCTTT
D: NA; V: TRBV4-1; size: few; length: 16; J: TRBJ2-2; CDR3: CASSQEWAVSTGELFF; DNA: TGCGCCAGCAGCCAAGAATGGGCAGTATCTACCGGGGAGCTGTTTTTT
D: NA; V: TRBV7-6; size: NA; length: 19; J: TRBJ2-2; CDR3: CASSLQRMRVPNKAGELFF; DNA: TGTGCCAGCAGCCTACAAAGGATGCGGGTTCCGAATAAGGCCGGGGAGCTGTTTTTT
D: TRBD1; V: TRBV19; size: many; length: 16; J: TRBJ2-5; CDR3: CASSLRTGTVQETQYF; DNA: TGTGCCAGTAGTCTCCGGACAGGGACGGTCCAAGAGACCCAGTACTTC
D: TRBD2; V: TRBV20-1; size: few; length: 15; J: TRBJ2-2; CDR3: CSASERGGLTGELFF; DNA: TGCAGTGCTTCGGAGCGGGGGGGACTCACCGGGGAGCTGTTTTTT
D: NA; V: TRBV29-1; size: few; length: 14; J: TRBJ2-5; CDR3: CSVSTYRPQETQYF; DNA: TGCAGCGTTTCTACTTACAGGCCTCAAGAGACCCAGTACTTC
D: NA; V: TRBV6-6; size: few; length: 13; J: TRBJ1-4; CDR3: CASSPSVGEKLFF; DNA: TGTGCCAGCAGTCCCTCGGTCGGGGAAAAACTGTTTTTT
D: NA; V: TRBV29-1; size: NA; length: 14; J: TRBJ1-2; CDR3: CSVPSLTGLRGYTF; DNA: TGCAGCGTTCCCTCACTGACAGGCTTAAGGGGCTACACCTTC
D: TRBD1; V: TRBV28; size: NA; length: 13; J: TRBJ1-5; CDR3: CASSWTGEQPQHF; DNA: TGTGCCAGCAGCTGGACAGGGGAACAGCCCCAGCATTTT
D: NA; V: TRBV25-1; size: NA; length: 14; J: TRBJ2-1; CDR3: CASSEYPDYNEQFF; DNA: TGTGCCAGCAGTGAATATCCAGATTACAATGAGCAGTTCTTC
D: TRBD2; V: TRBV12-3/TRBV12-4; size: few; length: 18; J: TRBJ2-3; CDR3: CASSFVPYLADITDTQYF; DNA: TGTGCCAGCAGTTTCGTCCCCTACCTAGCGGACATCACAGATACGCAGTATTTT